This T cell receptor (beta chain) was identified in a study of T cell clonality in common variable immunodeficiency. General study points: TCRbeta clonality was increased in CVID versus healthy controls.

Germline-derived CDR1 and CDR2 are SQVTM and ANQGSEA. The CDR3 is made up of 13 amino acids. Trimming stripped 6 bases from V and 7 bases from J, with 15 bases between. This table comes from immunoSEQ multiplex PCR, and its TCRdb copy is limited to in-frame clones, with some not included. Altogether 50,000 to 60,000 clones were found in the sample, and no singletons occur. There are many counts of this clone. Its antigen is still unknown. The DNA ends 3 residues before the CDR3 does, and the rest of the CDR3 is filled in from the germline J gene. The sample was peripheral blood mononuclear cells. The receptor's source is a person aged 18 to 70 in good health. The chain is built from TRBV29-1 and TRBJ2-2; no clear D gene. The CDR3 sequence: CSVSSPYGGELFF. The CDR3 DNA, read in part, is TGCAGCGTCTCGAGCCCTTACGGCGGGGAG.